This T cell receptor (beta chain) was captured by sequencing in a study of cytotoxic CD8 clonotypes in ibrutinib-treated CLL. On the study more broadly: The subjects consisted of eleven to twelve relapsed/refractory and about 14 treatment-naive individuals, with 17 IGHV unmutated. Among responders, some 25 were partial and 2 complete; after median roughly 68 months, about 15 stayed remitted and approximately 12 progressed. Across samples, productive templates numbered approximately 260,000 and productive rearrangements reached 94,082 on average. Whole-study findings and limits: Starting clonality was above that of age-matched healthy donors and tracked circulating CD8+ T-cell counts.

Points on this clone: Its antigen is still unknown. Mismatch with germline at one junction end may stem from a read error.

Some clones are missing from TCRdb's copy, which holds only in-frame ones; the method was immunoSEQ multiplex PCR. This sample yields approximately 200,000 clones, of which about two thirds are seen a single time; around 15% belongs to the top ten. CDR1 is SGHRS and CDR2 is YFSETQ in the germline V gene. CDR3 length: 13 residues. This receptor was taken from a human donor with chronic lymphocytic leukemia. The chain joins TRBV5-1 to TRBJ2-1; no clear D. Sample: PBMCs, taken after 24 months of ibrutinib treatment. The CDR3 DNA follows: TGCGCCAGCAGCAGGGCTGAAGACTCCTTAGTTGTCTTC. Its translation is CASSRAEDSLVVF. The full variable domain, its missing parts supplied by reference TRBV5-1 and TRBJ2-1, is KAGVTQTPRYLIKTRGQQVTLSCSPISGHRSVSWYQQTPGQGLQFLFEYFSETQRNKGNFPGRFSGRQFSNSRSEMNVSTLELGDSALYLCASSRAEDSLVVFGPGTRLTVL.